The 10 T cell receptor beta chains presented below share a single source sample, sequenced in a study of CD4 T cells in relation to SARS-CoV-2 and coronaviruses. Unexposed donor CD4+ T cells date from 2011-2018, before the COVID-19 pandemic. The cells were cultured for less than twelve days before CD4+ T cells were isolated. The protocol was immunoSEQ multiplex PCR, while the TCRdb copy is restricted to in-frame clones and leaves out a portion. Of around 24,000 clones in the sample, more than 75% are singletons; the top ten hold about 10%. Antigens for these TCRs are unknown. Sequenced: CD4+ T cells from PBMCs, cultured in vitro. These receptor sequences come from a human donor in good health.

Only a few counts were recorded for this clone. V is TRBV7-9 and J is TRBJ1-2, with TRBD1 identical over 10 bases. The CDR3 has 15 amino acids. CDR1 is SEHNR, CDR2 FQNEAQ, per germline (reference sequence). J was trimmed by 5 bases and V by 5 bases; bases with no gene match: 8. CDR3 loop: CASSLTGGAFYGYTF. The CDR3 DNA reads TGTGCCAGCAGCCTGACAGGGGGCGCTTTTTATGGCTACACCTTC.

CDR3 DNA sequence: TGTGCCAGCAGCTTAGTAAACGGCTACTATGGCTACACCTTC. This encodes CASSLVNGYYGYTF. The rearrangement links TRBV7-2 to TRBJ1-2; D uncertain. This CDR3 comprises 14 residues. Deletions cut 1 base from V and 3 bases from J, with 9 bases between. Germline V gives CDR1 SGHTA, CDR2 FQGNSA.

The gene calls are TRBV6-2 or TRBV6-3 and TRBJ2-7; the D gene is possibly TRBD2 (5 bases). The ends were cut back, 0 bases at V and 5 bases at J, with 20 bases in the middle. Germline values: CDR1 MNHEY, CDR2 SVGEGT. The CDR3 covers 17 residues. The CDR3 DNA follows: TGTGCCAGCAGTTACTCGAGAGCGGCGAGAGCTGGCCACGAGCAGTACTTC. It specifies CASSYSRAARAGHEQYF.

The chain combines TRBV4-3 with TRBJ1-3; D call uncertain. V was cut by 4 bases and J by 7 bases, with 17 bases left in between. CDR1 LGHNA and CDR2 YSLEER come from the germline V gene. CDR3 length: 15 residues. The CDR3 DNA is TGCGCCAGCAGCCCTACCGAAGGGAGGTGGAACACCATATATTTT. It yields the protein CASSPTEGRWNTIYF.

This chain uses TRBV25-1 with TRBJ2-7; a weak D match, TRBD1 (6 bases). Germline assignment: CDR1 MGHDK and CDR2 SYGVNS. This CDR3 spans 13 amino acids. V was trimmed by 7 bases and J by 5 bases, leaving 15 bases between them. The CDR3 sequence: CASNDPAGDEQYF. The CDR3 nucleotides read TGTGCCAGCAACGACCCTGCAGGGGACGAGCAGTACTTC.

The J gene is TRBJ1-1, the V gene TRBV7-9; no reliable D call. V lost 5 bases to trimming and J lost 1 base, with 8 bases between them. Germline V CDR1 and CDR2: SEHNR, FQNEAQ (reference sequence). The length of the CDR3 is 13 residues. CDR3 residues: CASSPQENTEAFF. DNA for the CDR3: TGTGCCAGCAGCCCCCAGGAGAACACTGAAGCTTTCTTT.

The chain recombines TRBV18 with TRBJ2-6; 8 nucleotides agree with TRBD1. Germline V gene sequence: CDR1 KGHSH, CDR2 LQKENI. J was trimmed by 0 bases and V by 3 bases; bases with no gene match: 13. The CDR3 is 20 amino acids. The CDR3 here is CASSPLPRDRLFSGANVLTF. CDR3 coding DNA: TGTGCCAGCTCACCTCTACCCCGGGACAGGCTATTCTCTGGGGCCAACGTCCTGACTTTC.

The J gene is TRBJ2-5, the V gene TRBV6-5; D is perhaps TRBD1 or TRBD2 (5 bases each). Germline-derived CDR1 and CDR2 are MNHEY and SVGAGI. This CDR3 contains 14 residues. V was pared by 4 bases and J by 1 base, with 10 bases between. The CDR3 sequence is CASSWAGAQETQYF. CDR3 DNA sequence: TGTGCCAGCAGTTGGGCCGGGGCCCAAGAGACCCAGTACTTC.

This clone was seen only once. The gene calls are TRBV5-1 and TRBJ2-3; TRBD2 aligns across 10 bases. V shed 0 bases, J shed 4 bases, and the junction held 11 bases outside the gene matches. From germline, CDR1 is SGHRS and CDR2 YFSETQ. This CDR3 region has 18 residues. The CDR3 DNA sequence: TGCGCCAGCAGCTTGGAACTAGCGGGACCCCCGGGGGCAGATACGCAGTATTTT. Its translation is CASSLELAGPPGADTQYF.

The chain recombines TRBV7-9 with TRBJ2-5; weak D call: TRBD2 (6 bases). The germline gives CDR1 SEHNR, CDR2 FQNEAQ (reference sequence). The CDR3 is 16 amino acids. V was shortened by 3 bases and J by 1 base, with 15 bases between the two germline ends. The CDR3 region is CASSFPRREAQETQYF. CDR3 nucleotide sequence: TGTGCCAGCAGCTTTCCCCGTAGGGAGGCCCAAGAGACCCAGTACTTC.